These T cell receptor beta chains were read from a single sample in a study of T cell responses to AZD1222 COVID-19 vaccine. Libraries were prepared by immunoSEQ multiplex PCR; TCRdb keeps only in-frame clonotypes and omits some of them. The sample holds 150,000 to 200,000 clones, under 95% seen once. Material: peripheral blood, obtained 28 days after the second AZD1222 dose. All receptors derive from an adult who received the AZD1222 COVID-19 vaccine. CDR3s include the opening cysteine and the closing phenylalanine or tryptophan. D genes are given only for firm matches. A clone size is listed for some rows: how often the clone was seen (once, few, many), or a class if it is expanded.

>TRBJ1-1|.|.|TRBV10-3
CAISETRRGTEAFF
TGTGCCATCAGTGAGACCCGGCGGGGCACTGAAGCTTTCTTT
>TRBJ2-7|TRBD1|.|TRBV2
CASRIGTAYEQYF
TGTGCCAGCAGGATAGGGACAGCCTACGAGCAGTACTTC
>TRBJ1-2|.|few|TRBV28
CASSSILIWGYTF
TGTGCCAGCAGTTCGATATTGATATGGGGCTACACCTTC
>TRBJ2-5|.|.|TRBV2
CASARTDPLETQYF
TGTGCCAGCGCGAGGACAGACCCTTTGGAGACCCAGTACTTC
>TRBJ2-7|TRBD2|.|TRBV28
CASIGVESRAGGSIWEQYF
TGTGCCAGCATCGGTGTCGAGTCGCGAGCGGGAGGGTCCATTTGGGAGCAGTACTTC
>TRBJ1-2|.|.|TRBV28
CASTSPAGFGYTF
TGTGCCAGCACTTCCCCCGCCGGTTTTGGCTACACCTTC
>TRBJ2-7|.|.|TRBV11-3
CASSLPRVSEQYF
TGTGCCAGCAGCCTCCCCAGGGTTTCCGAGCAGTACTTC
>TRBJ2-5|.|.|TRBV6-6
CASSQETQYF
TGTGCCAGCAGCCAAGAGACCCAGTACTTC
>TRBJ2-2|TRBD1|.|TRBV19
CASKRTGNTGELFF
TGTGCCAGTAAACGGACAGGGAACACCGGGGAGCTGTTTTTT
>TRBJ2-1|TRBD2|.|TRBV7-2
CASSLLTKRENEQFF
TGTGCCAGCAGCTTATTAACGAAGCGGGAGAATGAGCAGTTCTTC
>TRBJ2-7|.|.|TRBV5-1
CASSLGGFAYEQYF
TGCGCCAGCAGCTTGGGAGGGTTCGCCTACGAGCAGTACTTC
>TRBJ1-1|.|.|TRBV5-6
CASSPPRNTEAFF
TGTGCCAGCAGCCCCCCGCGGAACACTGAAGCTTTCTTT
>TRBJ1-6|.|.|TRBV28
CASGTTNSPLHF
TGTGCCAGCGGTACTACGAATTCACCCCTCCACTTT
>TRBJ1-2|TRBD1|.|TRBV5-1
CASSLQGEDYGYTF
TGCGCCAGCAGCTTACAGGGGGAGGACTATGGCTACACCTTC
>TRBJ1-5|.|.|TRBV24-1
CATSWRNSNQPQHF
TGTGCCACCAGTTGGCGTAATAGCAATCAGCCCCAGCATTTT
>TRBJ1-2|.|.|TRBV6-5
CASTNLWTDYGYTF
TGTGCCAGCACCAACCTTTGGACGGACTATGGCTACACCTTC
>TRBJ1-3|.|.|TRBV30
CAWSAAGNTIYF
TGTGCCTGGAGTGCCGCCGGAAACACCATATATTTT
>TRBJ1-1|TRBD1|.|TRBV7-9
CASSLWMGTGNTEAFF
TGTGCCAGCAGCTTATGGATGGGGACAGGGAACACTGAAGCTTTCTTT
>TRBJ1-1|.|once|TRBV9
CASSVDGSYTEAFF
TGTGCCAGCAGCGTTGACGGTAGTTACACTGAAGCTTTCTTT
>TRBJ1-1|.|.|TRBV5-1
CASSFHGRTEAFF
TGCGCCAGCAGCTTCCACGGGAGGACTGAAGCTTTCTTT
>TRBJ2-1|TRBD2|.|TRBV6-5
CASSYNGLAGGNEQFF
TGTGCCAGCAGTTACAACGGACTAGCGGGAGGTAATGAGCAGTTCTTC
>TRBJ1-2|.|.|TRBV7-2
CASSLRVSYGYTF
TGTGCCAGCAGCTTAAGGGTGAGCTATGGCTACACCTTC
>TRBJ2-5|TRBD2|once|TRBV29-1
CSVGTSFETQYF
TGCAGCGTTGGGACTAGCTTTGAGACCCAGTACTTC
>TRBJ1-1|.|.|TRBV7-3
CASSPRWNTEAFF
TGTGCCAGCAGCCCCCGGTGGAACACTGAAGCTTTCTTT
>TRBJ2-2|.|.|TRBV4-1
CASSQEATGELFF
TGCGCCAGCAGCCAAGAAGCGACCGGGGAGCTGTTTTTT
>TRBJ1-4|.|.|TRBV25-1
CASDGGAEKLFF
TGTGCCAGCGACGGAGGGGCTGAAAAACTGTTTTTT
>TRBJ2-7|.|.|TRBV12-3/TRBV12-4
CASSLSIEQYF
TGTGCCAGCAGTTTGTCGATCGAGCAGTACTTC
>TRBJ2-3|.|.|TRBV7-8
CASSLESLRADTQYF
TGTGCCAGCAGCTTAGAGTCTCTGCGTGCAGATACGCAGTATTTT
>TRBJ2-3|TRBD2|.|TRBV5-1
CASSLGIAGGGSDTQYF
TGCGCCAGCAGCTTGGGGATAGCGGGAGGAGGTTCAGATACGCAGTATTTT
>TRBJ2-5|.|.|TRBV2
CASSESGRYRETQYF
TGTGCCAGCAGTGAATCTGGGAGGTATCGAGAGACCCAGTACTTC
>TRBJ1-2|.|.|TRBV4-3
CASSHLSYANYGYTF
TGCGCCAGCAGCCACCTCTCTTACGCTAACTATGGCTACACCTTC
>TRBJ2-7|.|.|TRBV30
CAWRLEYEQYF
TGTGCCTGGAGACTAGAGTACGAGCAGTACTTC
>TRBJ1-6|.|.|TRBV6-5
CASSSREDSPLHF
TGTGCCAGCAGTTCCAGGGAGGATTCACCCCTCCACTTT
>TRBJ2-1|TRBD2|.|TRBV28
CASSLSILTPQAGAYNEQFF
TGTGCCAGCAGTTTATCAATTCTAACCCCTCAAGCGGGAGCCTACAATGAGCAGTTCTTC
>TRBJ2-5|.|.|TRBV28
CASSLDPIGETQYF
TGTGCCAGCAGTTTGGACCCTATCGGGGAGACCCAGTACTTC
>TRBJ2-4|.|.|TRBV5-8
CASSYQGIVGGYF
TGTGCCAGCAGCTACCAAGGGATAGTAGGGGGGTACTTC
>TRBJ2-2|.|.|TRBV6-5
CVSGAEIGELFF
TGTGTATCGGGGGCGGAAATCGGGGAGCTGTTTTTT
>TRBJ2-7|TRBD2|.|TRBV11-2
CASSLGGGEQYF
TGTGCCAGCAGCTTAGGGGGGGGCGAGCAGTACTTC
>TRBJ1-6|TRBD1|few|TRBV7-9
CASSSGTDNSPLHF
TGTGCCAGCAGCTCCGGGACAGATAATTCACCCCTCCACTTT
>TRBJ1-5|.|.|TRBV20-1
CSASAGINNQPQHF
TGCAGTGCTAGTGCCGGGATTAACAATCAGCCCCAGCATTTT
>TRBJ2-7|TRBD2|.|TRBV27
CASRLAGADEQYF
TGTGCCAGCAGACTAGCGGGGGCAGACGAGCAGTACTTC
>TRBJ1-1|.|.|TRBV2
CASSEEEWTEAFF
TGTGCCAGCAGTGAGGAGGAATGGACTGAAGCTTTCTTT
>TRBJ2-7|TRBD2|.|TRBV10-3
CAISDLAETYEQYF
TGTGCCATCAGTGATCTAGCGGAAACCTACGAGCAGTACTTC
>TRBJ2-7|TRBD2|once|TRBV28
CASGGSGGRLYEQYF
TGTGCCAGCGGGGGGTCGGGGGGTCGGCTCTACGAGCAGTACTTC
>TRBJ1-1|.|.|TRBV7-6
CASSTQQGSRNTEAFF
TGTGCCAGCAGCACCCAACAGGGATCGAGGAACACTGAAGCTTTCTTT
>TRBJ1-1|.|.|TRBV7-3
CASSPKRDMNTEAFF
TGTGCCAGCAGCCCCAAGAGAGACATGAACACTGAAGCTTTCTTT
>TRBJ1-2|TRBD1|once|TRBV19
CASSTGGNYGYTF
TGTGCCAGTAGTACAGGGGGGAACTATGGCTACACCTTC
>TRBJ2-7|.|.|TRBV5-6
CASSQAIPPYEQYF
TGTGCCAGCAGTCAGGCGATACCCCCCTACGAGCAGTACTTC
>TRBJ2-2|TRBD1|.|TRBV5-1
CASSSPGGANTGELFF
TGCGCCAGCAGCTCCCCAGGGGGTGCGAACACCGGGGAGCTGTTTTTT
>TRBJ2-1|.|.|TRBV6-5
CAFGAEQNEQFF
TGTGCCTTCGGGGCTGAGCAAAATGAGCAGTTCTTC
>TRBJ2-1|.|.|TRBV7-8
CASSLGPQRGPEQFF
TGTGCCAGCAGCTTAGGCCCCCAGAGGGGACCTGAGCAGTTCTTC
>TRBJ2-4|TRBD1|.|TRBV18
CASSPTGGRNIQYF
TGTGCCAGCTCACCGACAGGGGGCAGAAACATTCAGTACTTC
>TRBJ2-7|.|.|TRBV6-5
CASSWDGQGEQYF
TGTGCCAGCAGCTGGGACGGGCAGGGCGAGCAGTACTTC
>TRBJ1-6|TRBD1|.|TRBV28
CASSHIDRGGYNSPLHF
TGTGCCAGCAGTCACATAGACAGGGGAGGCTATAATTCACCCCTCCACTTT
>TRBJ1-6|.|once|TRBV9
CASSVEGGENSPLHF
TGTGCCAGCAGCGTAGAGGGGGGGGAAAATTCACCCCTCCACTTT